The 26 T cell receptor beta chains below were found in one sample sequenced in a study of cytomegalovirus exposure and HLA in healthy donors. Sequencing used immunoSEQ multiplex PCR; TCRdb keeps in-frame clones, though not all of them. This table holds roughly 330,000 clones, 87% found once. The sample comprised PBMCs. Receptors originate from a woman in her twenties or thirties in good health and CMV-seropositive.

The genes are TRBV6-5 and TRBJ1-3; unclear D gene. V was trimmed by 0 bases and J by 5 bases, leaving 11 bases between them. Looked up from germline, CDR1 is MNHEY and CDR2 is SVGAGI. There are 15 residues in the CDR3. CDR3 nucleotides: TGTGCCAGCAGTTACTCGATTGGGGTCAGAAACACCATATATTTT. This translates into CASSYSIGVRNTIYF.

This chain connects TRBV30 to TRBJ2-2, with a possible D match to TRBD1 (5 bases). Germline CDR1 GTSNPN, CDR2 SVGIG (reference sequence). The V end lost 2 bases, the J end lost 6 bases, and 13 bases lay between the germline ends. This CDR3 has 14 amino acids. The CDR3 nucleotides are TGTGCCTGGAGTAGAGGCAGGGTCGCCGGGGAGCTGTTTTTT. This gives the protein CAWSRGRVAGELFF.

This chain uses TRBV13 with TRBJ2-7; D is unclear. Germline CDR1 is PRHDT and CDR2 is FYEKMQ (reference sequence). Trimming took off 0 bases at V and 3 bases at J, with 18 bases between the two ends. This CDR3 is 17 amino acids long. CDR3 sequence: CASSLGLPNSLGYEQYF. The DNA of the CDR3 is TGTGCCAGCAGCTTAGGGTTGCCCAATAGCCTGGGCTACGAGCAGTACTTC.

The V gene is TRBV12-5, the J gene TRBJ2-3; the match to TRBD2 covers 12 bases. This CDR3 has 16 residues. V trimming: 4 bases; J trimming: 4 bases; junction bases outside the gene matches: 6. Per the germline V gene, CDR1 is LGHNT and CDR2 is FRNRAP. As DNA, the CDR3 is TGTGCTAGTGGTTCCTCTAGCGGGAGGGGCTCAGATACGCAGTATTTT. Amino acids: CASGSSSGRGSDTQYF.

The rearrangement uses TRBV2 and TRBJ2-3; the match to TRBD2 covers 12 bases. Germline CDR1 and CDR2: SNHLY and FYNNEI. This CDR3 contains 16 residues. After removal of 5 bases from V and 3 bases from J, the junction contained 6 bases not matched to a gene. The CDR3 region has the DNA TGTGCCAGCAGTCGACTAGCGGGGGTTCGTACAGATACGCAGTATTTT. Protein sequence: CASSRLAGVRTDTQYF.

The V gene is TRBV27, the J gene TRBJ2-6; 9 bases align to TRBD1. With V trimmed by 5 bases and J by 0 bases, 5 bases remained unmatched. The CDR3 spans 17 residues. Per germline, CDR1 MNHEY and CDR2 SMNVEV (reference sequence). The CDR3 bases are TGTGCCAGCAGTCGCGGGACAGGGCTCTCTGGGGCCAACGTCCTGACTTTC. This gives the protein CASSRGTGLSGANVLTF.

The chain combines TRBV27 with TRBJ2-3, with 7 bases identical to TRBD2. Germline V lookup: CDR1 MNHEY, CDR2 SMNVEV (reference sequence). The CDR3 extends over 15 amino acids. Trimming removed 8 bases from V and 2 bases from J; junction bases left unmatched: 10. CDR3 residues: CASAKGLGFTDTQYF. DNA for the CDR3: TGTGCCAGCGCCAAAGGACTAGGCTTCACAGATACGCAGTATTTT.

The chain uses TRBV18 and TRBJ1-1; D is undetermined. Between the trimmed V and J ends, which lost 2 bases and 0 bases, there was a span of 7 bases. CDR3 length equals 14 residues. Germline loops: CDR1 KGHSH, CDR2 LQKENI. The CDR3, as DNA: TGTGCCAGCTCACCAGCGGGGATGAACACTGAAGCTTTCTTT. Encoded protein: CASSPAGMNTEAFF. The variable domain in full, with the rest retrieved from reference TRBV18 and TRBJ1-1, is NAGVMQNPRHLVRRRGQEARLRCSPMKGHSHVYWYRQLPEEGLKFMVYLQKENIIDESGMPKERFSAEFPKEGPSILRIQQVVRGDSAAYFCASSPAGMNTEAFFGQGTRLTVV.

The V call is TRBV7-3, the J call TRBJ2-2; 12 bases align to TRBD1. CDR1 is SGHTA and CDR2 is FQGTGA in the germline V gene. After removal of 2 bases from V and 6 bases from J, the junction contained 7 bases not matched to a gene. The CDR3 totals 17 residues. This chain's CDR3 is CASSLATGTGGAGELFF. DNA of the CDR3: TGTGCCAGCAGCTTAGCGACCGGGACAGGGGGCGCCGGGGAGCTGTTTTTT.

The V and J genes are TRBV28 and TRBJ1-1; a weak D match, TRBD1 (5 bases). The CDR3 has 15 residues. The V end was cut by 8 bases, the J end by 2 bases, with 18 bases between. Germline V gene data show CDR1 as MDHEN and CDR2 as SYDVKM. CDR3 sequence (DNA): TGTGCCAGCTACTTGTGGCGGGGGGGAAACACTGAAGCTTTCTTT. Amino acids: CASYLWRGGNTEAFF. The full variable domain, with the rest looked up from reference TRBV28 and TRBJ1-1, is DVKVTQSSRYLVKRTGEKVFLECVQDMDHENMFWYRQDPGLGLRLIYFSYDVKMKEKGDIPEGYSVSREKKERFSLILESASTNQTSMYLCASYLWRGGNTEAFFGQGTRLTVV.

The chain uses TRBV7-9 and TRBJ2-3; D is ambiguous. The length of the CDR3 is 12 residues. Trimming took 1 base from V and 10 from J, leaving 9 bases between them. Germline V gives CDR1 SEHNR, CDR2 FQNEAQ (reference sequence). This chain's CDR3 is CASSLVGYSQYF. CDR3 DNA sequence: TGTGCCAGCAGCTTAGTTGGGTATTCGCAGTATTTT.

V and J are TRBV5-6 and TRBJ2-7; D might be TRBD2 (7 bases). The CDR3 runs to 18 residues. Germline V gene data show CDR1 as SGHDT and CDR2 as YYEEEE. Trimming pared 0 bases from V and 2 bases from J, leaving 21 bases between. The CDR3 DNA reads as TGTGCCAGCAGCTTGGTAATATGGGGCGGGGGCGAACCCTACGAGCAGTACTTC. Translation gives CASSLVIWGGGEPYEQYF.

V and J are TRBV6-1 and TRBJ1-2; no definite D call. CDR1 and CDR2 from the germline V gene are MNHNS and SASEGT. This CDR3 is 13 amino acids long. V lost 4 bases and J 1 base, leaving 7 bases between the germline ends. The CDR3 DNA sequence: TGTGCCAGCAGTGTATCGGTTAACTATGGCTACACCTTC. This codes for CASSVSVNYGYTF.

This rearrangement joins TRBV5-8 to TRBJ1-5; TRBD1 agrees at 7 bases. After removal of 3 bases from V and 6 bases from J, the junction contained 9 bases not matched to a gene. CDR3 length: 15 residues. CDR1 SGHTS and CDR2 YDEGEE come from the germline V gene. CDR3 protein: CASSSEGALSQPQHF. The CDR3, as DNA: TGTGCCAGCAGCTCGGAGGGGGCTTTATCTCAGCCCCAGCATTTT.

A single count supports this clone. The chain joins TRBV6-5 to TRBJ2-5, with D perhaps TRBD1 (5 bases). CDR1 MNHEY and CDR2 SVGAGI come from the germline V gene. V gave up 6 bases and J gave up 5 bases, with 13 bases separating them. This CDR3 comprises 13 residues. The CDR3 loop reads CASSLRVFETQYF. CDR3 in DNA: TGTGCCAGCAGCCTCAGGGTTTTTGAGACCCAGTACTTC.

The chain uses TRBV11-1 and TRBJ1-1; 7 nucleotides agree with TRBD1. With V trimmed by 7 bases and J by 8 bases, 16 bases remained unmatched. Looked up from germline, CDR1 is SGHAT and CDR2 is FQDESV (reference sequence). The CDR3 length is 15 residues. The DNA for the CDR3 is TGTGCCAGCACCCAGTGGGAGGGGGCGAAGCTGGAAGCTTTCTTT. Amino acid sequence: CASTQWEGAKLEAFF.

Comment on this clone: The identical CDR3 is also encoded by other nucleotide sequences in the sample. The chain has TRBV27 and TRBJ2-7; 10 bases agree with TRBD1. J lost 4 bases, V lost 5 bases, and 2 bases had no gene match. CDR1 is MNHEY, CDR2 SMNVEV, per germline (reference sequence). The CDR3 extends over 13 amino acids. Here the CDR3 reads CASSRTGGYEQYF. The CDR3 region has the DNA TGTGCCAGCAGTCGGACAGGGGGGTACGAGCAGTACTTC.

In the case of this clone: In the same sample, other DNA sequences code for this CDR3. The chain recombines TRBV30 with TRBJ1-1; D remains unclear. Per germline, CDR1 GTSNPN and CDR2 SVGIG (reference sequence). The CDR3 has 13 amino acids. The V end was cut by 4 bases, the J end by 1 base, with 10 bases between. The CDR3 DNA is TGTGCCTGGAACGGTCGGGGGAACACTGAAGCTTTCTTT. Protein sequence: CAWNGRGNTEAFF.

The chain links TRBV9 to TRBJ2-3; 9 bases are shared with TRBD2. Unmatched junction bases numbered 1, after V lost 2 bases and J lost 0 bases. The CDR3 is 15 amino acids. The germline CDR1 and CDR2 sequences are SGDLS and YYNGEE. CDR3 bases: TGTGCCAGCAGCGTGGGGACTAGCAGCACAGATACGCAGTATTTT. Translation: CASSVGTSSTDTQYF.

The chain links TRBV30 to TRBJ2-3; D remains ambiguous. The germline CDR1 and CDR2 sequences are GTSNPN and SVGIG (reference sequence). The length of the CDR3 is 12 residues. V dropped 3 bases and J dropped 2 bases, with 6 bases sitting between them. The CDR3 nucleotides read TGTGCCTGGAGGGTCTCCACAGATACGCAGTATTTT. It codes for CAWRVSTDTQYF. Complete variable domain (other parts from reference TRBV30 and TRBJ2-3): SQTIHQWPATLVQPVGSPLSLECTVEGTSNPNLYWYRQAAGRGLQLLFYSVGIGQISSEVPQNLSASRPQDRQFILSSKKLLLSDSGFYLCAWRVSTDTQYFGPGTRLTVL.

This chain joins TRBV7-7 and TRBJ2-2; D gene uncertain. Germline values: CDR1 SSHAT, CDR2 FNYEAQ (reference sequence). This CDR3 spans 14 amino acids. The ends were cut back, 5 bases at V and 8 bases at J, with 15 bases in the middle. This CDR3 is CASSPAPVAGELFF. The CDR3 bases are TGTGCCAGCAGCCCGGCGCCAGTAGCAGGGGAGCTGTTTTTT.

This chain joins TRBV7-9 and TRBJ2-1, with 13 bases that match TRBD2. The V and J ends lost 5 bases and 5 bases, in that order; junction bases with no gene match: 3. This CDR3 is 15 amino acids long. CDR1 is SEHNR and CDR2 is FQNEAQ in the germline V gene (reference sequence). CDR3 bases: TGTGCCAGCAGCCCCGGGACTAGCGGGAACAATGAGCAGTTCTTC. As protein: CASSPGTSGNNEQFF.

V is TRBV19 and J is TRBJ1-5; D is unresolved. The CDR3 consists of 13 residues. Germline V gives CDR1 LNHDA, CDR2 SQIVND (reference sequence). Trimming removed 3 bases from V and 3 bases from J, with 6 bases in between. The CDR3 protein is CASSIWHNQPQHF. Here the CDR3 DNA reads TGTGCCAGTAGTATTTGGCACAATCAGCCCCAGCATTTT.

The chain is built from TRBV11-3 and TRBJ1-3; 7 nucleotides align to TRBD1. There are 13 residues in the CDR3. Germline CDR1 reads SGHNT; CDR2 reads YENEEA. The trim removed 4 bases at V and 5 bases at J, leaving 2 bases unmatched. CDR3 nucleotide sequence: TGTGCCAGCAGCTCGGGACAGAGAAACACCATATATTTT. It specifies CASSSGQRNTIYF.

This rearrangement joins TRBV11-1 to TRBJ2-3; D gene unclear. Germline loops: CDR1 SGHAT, CDR2 FQDESV (reference sequence). The CDR3 contains 13 residues. Trimming stripped 5 bases from V and 1 base from J, with 7 bases between. The CDR3 loop is CASSQRRTDTQYF. In DNA, the CDR3 is TGTGCCAGCAGCCAACGTCGCACAGATACGCAGTATTTT. Complete variable domain (other parts from reference TRBV11-1 and TRBJ2-3): EAEVAQSPRYKITEKSQAVAFWCDPISGHATLYWYRQILGQGPELLVQFQDESVVDDSQLPKDRFSAERLKGVDSTLKIQPAELGDSAMYLCASSQRRTDTQYFGPGTRLTVL.

The V call is TRBV7-7, the J call TRBJ1-1; a weak D match, TRBD1 (5 bases). This CDR3 has 13 residues. Looked up from germline, CDR1 is SSHAT and CDR2 is FNYEAQ (reference sequence). V shed 2 bases and J shed 2 bases, with 6 bases lying between them. The CDR3 sequence: CASSLRGNTEAFF. The CDR3 DNA is TGTGCCAGCAGCTTAAGGGGAAACACTGAAGCTTTCTTT.